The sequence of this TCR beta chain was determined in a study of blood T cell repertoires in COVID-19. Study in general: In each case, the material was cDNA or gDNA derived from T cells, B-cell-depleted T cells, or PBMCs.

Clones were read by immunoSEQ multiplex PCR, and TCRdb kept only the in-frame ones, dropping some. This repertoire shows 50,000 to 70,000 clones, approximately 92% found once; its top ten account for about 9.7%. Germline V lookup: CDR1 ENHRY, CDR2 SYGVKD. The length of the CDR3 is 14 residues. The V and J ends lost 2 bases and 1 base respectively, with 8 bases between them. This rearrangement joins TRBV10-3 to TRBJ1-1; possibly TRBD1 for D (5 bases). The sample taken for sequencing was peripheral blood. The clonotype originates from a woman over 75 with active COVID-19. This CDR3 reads CAISEADKNTEAFF. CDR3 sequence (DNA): TGTGCCATCAGTGAGGCGGACAAGAACACTGAAGCTTTCTTT.